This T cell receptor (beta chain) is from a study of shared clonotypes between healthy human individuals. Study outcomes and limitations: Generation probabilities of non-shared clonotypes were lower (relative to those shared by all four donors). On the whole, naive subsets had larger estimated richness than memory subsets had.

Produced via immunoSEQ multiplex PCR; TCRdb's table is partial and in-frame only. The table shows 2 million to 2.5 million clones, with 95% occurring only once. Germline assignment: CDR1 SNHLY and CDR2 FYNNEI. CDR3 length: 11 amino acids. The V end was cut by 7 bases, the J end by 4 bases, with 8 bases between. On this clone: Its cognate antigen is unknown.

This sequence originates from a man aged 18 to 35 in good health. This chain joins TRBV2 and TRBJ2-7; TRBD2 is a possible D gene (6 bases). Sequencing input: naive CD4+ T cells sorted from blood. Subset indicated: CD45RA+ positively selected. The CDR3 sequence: CASMRDYEQYF. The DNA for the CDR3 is TGTGCCAGCATGCGGGATTACGAGCAGTACTTC.